These 13 T cell receptor beta chains were all obtained from the same sample, sequenced in a study of blood T cell repertoires in COVID-19. Generated by immunoSEQ multiplex PCR, the TCRdb table keeps only in-frame clones and is missing some. This sample has about 310,000 clones; 90% occur once, and the top ten carry approximately 4.3%. Material: PBMCs or T cells enriched from blood (not recorded which). Every receptor here comes from a woman aged 18 to 35 with acute COVID-19.

In this sample, this clone turned up once. In DNA, the CDR3 is TGTGCCAGCAGCTTACTCTCGGGAGGCTACGAGCAGTACTTC. Amino acids: CASSLLSGGYEQYF. This sequence joins TRBV7-9 and TRBJ2-7; 7 nucleotides line up with TRBD2. CDR1 and CDR2 (germline): SEHNR, FQNEAQ (reference sequence). V lost 2 bases and J lost 3; bases outside the gene matches: 4. The CDR3 extends over 14 amino acids.

V usage is TRBV7-8 and J usage is TRBJ1-3; D might be TRBD1 (5 bases). The ends were cut back, 5 bases at V and 2 bases at J, with 16 bases in the middle. CDR1 is SGHVS, CDR2 FQNEAQ, per germline. This CDR3 spans 16 amino acids. CDR3 in amino acids: CASSAPDSLPGNTIYF. DNA of the CDR3: TGTGCCAGCAGCGCACCTGACAGCCTCCCTGGAAACACCATATATTTT.

This rearrangement joins TRBV11-2 to TRBJ1-6, with TRBD1 matching 10 bases. Germline V gene lookup returns CDR1 SGHAT and CDR2 FQNNGV. The V and J ends lost 5 bases and 7 bases, in that order; junction bases with no gene match: 8. The CDR3 has 16 residues. The chain's CDR3 is CASSRIWTGGNSPLHF. The CDR3 DNA is TGTGCCAGCAGCCGCATCTGGACAGGGGGAAATTCACCCCTCCACTTT.

The chain combines TRBV10-1 with TRBJ2-1; D possibly corresponds to TRBD1 (6 bases). Trimming cost V 5 bases and J 3 bases, with 11 bases left between them. Per germline, CDR1 WNHNN and CDR2 SYGVQD (reference sequence). CDR3 length: 14 residues. The CDR3 spells CASSSGGSYNEQFF. CDR3 sequence (DNA): TGCGCCAGCAGTAGTGGGGGCAGCTACAATGAGCAGTTCTTC.

The sample holds one count of this clone. This chain uses TRBV7-3 with TRBJ1-1, with 7 positions matching TRBD1. With 0 bases clipped from V and 8 bases from J, the junction kept 3 bases outside the gene matches. This CDR3 comprises 13 residues. The germline V gene encodes CDR1 SGHTA and CDR2 FQGTGA. Here the CDR3 reads CASSLTGTEEAFF. Written as DNA, the CDR3 is TGTGCCAGCAGCTTAACGGGGACAGAAGAAGCTTTCTTT.

The sample holds one count of this clone. J is TRBJ2-7 and V is TRBV10-3; D may be TRBD2 (6 bases). The CDR3 loop spans 15 amino acids. V lost 3 bases, J lost 7 bases, and 19 bases lay in between. In germline, CDR1 is ENHRY, CDR2 SYGVKD. This CDR3 reads CAISEKGTDSGEQYF. The CDR3 nucleotides are TGTGCCATCAGTGAAAAGGGGACTGACTCCGGAGAGCAGTACTTC.

The chain couples TRBV4-2 to TRBJ2-1; 13 bases align to TRBD2. This CDR3 is 16 amino acids long. Trimming at V came to 1 base and at J to 5 bases, leaving 2 bases not matched to a gene. Per germline, CDR1 LGHNA and CDR2 YNFKEQ. The CDR3 protein is CASSQAGLAGDNEQFF. The CDR3 DNA follows: TGTGCCAGCAGCCAAGCTGGACTAGCGGGGGACAATGAGCAGTTCTTC.

The chain uses TRBV5-8 and TRBJ1-4; 7 bases agree with TRBD1. The length of the CDR3 is 17 residues. The trim removed 0 bases at V and 1 base at J, leaving 6 bases unmatched. Germline lookup yields CDR1 SGHTS and CDR2 YDEGEE. DNA of the CDR3: TGTGCCAGCAGCTTGGGACAGGGCCTGGGAACTAATGAAAAACTGTTTTTT. It translates to CASSLGQGLGTNEKLFF.

This rearrangement joins TRBV19 to TRBJ2-5; weak D call: TRBD1 (5 bases). This CDR3 contains 13 residues. The V end lost 10 bases, the J end lost 1 base, and 13 bases lay between the germline ends. The germline V gene has CDR1 LNHDA and CDR2 SQIVND (reference sequence). CDR3 nucleotide sequence: TGTGCCATCTCGAGACAGCTCCAAGAGACCCAGTACTTC. Translation gives CAISRQLQETQYF.

V is TRBV28 and J is TRBJ1-1; TRBD1 might be the D (6 bases). The CDR3 is made up of 13 amino acids. From germline, CDR1 is MDHEN and CDR2 SYDVKM. V dropped 2 bases and J dropped 11 bases, with 15 bases sitting between them. This CDR3 reads CASSLGGRAGAFF. The CDR3 coding sequence is TGTGCCAGCAGTTTAGGGGGCAGGGCTGGCGCTTTCTTT.

This clone appeared once. The J gene is TRBJ2-2, the V gene TRBV5-1, with D perhaps matching TRBD1 (5 bases). The CDR3 spans 13 residues. V was shortened by 2 bases and J by 6 bases, with 8 bases between the two germline ends. From germline, CDR1 is SGHRS and CDR2 YFSETQ. CDR3 DNA sequence: TGCGCCAGCAGCTTCAGGGCTTCCGGGGAGCTGTTTTTT. This sequence encodes CASSFRASGELFF.

This rearrangement joins TRBV27 to TRBJ2-7; D might be TRBD2 (5 bases). V gave up 6 bases and J gave up 1 base, with 16 bases separating them. The CDR3 runs to 15 residues. Germline values: CDR1 MNHEY, CDR2 SMNVEV (reference sequence). The CDR3 DNA reads TGTGCCAGCAGACCCCTCGGGTCGGGGTCCTACGAGCAGTACTTC. Protein product: CASRPLGSGSYEQYF.

The chain links TRBV7-6 to TRBJ2-3; D not resolved. CDR1 and CDR2 from the germline V gene are SGHVS and FNYEAQ. V gave up 5 bases and J gave up 0 bases, with 12 bases separating them. CDR3 length: 15 residues. CDR3 nucleotide sequence: TGTGCCAGCAGCCCCGGAACGGGTAGCACAGATACGCAGTATTTT. It specifies CASSPGTGSTDTQYF.